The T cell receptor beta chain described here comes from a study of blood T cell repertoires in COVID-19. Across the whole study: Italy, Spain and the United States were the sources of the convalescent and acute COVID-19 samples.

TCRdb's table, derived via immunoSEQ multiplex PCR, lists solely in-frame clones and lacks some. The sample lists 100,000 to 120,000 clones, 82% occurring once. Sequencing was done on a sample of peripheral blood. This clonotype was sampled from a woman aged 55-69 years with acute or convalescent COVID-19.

The CDR3 sequence: CASRPGPNTEAFF. DNA for the CDR3: TGTGCCAGCAGACCTGGGCCGAACACTGAAGCTTTCTTT. This chain links TRBV2 with TRBJ1-1; no clear D. The CDR3 is made up of 13 amino acids. Germline V gives CDR1 SNHLY, CDR2 FYNNEI. Trimming cost V 6 bases and J 1 base, with 9 bases left between them. Drawing the rest from reference TRBV2 and TRBJ1-1, the complete variable domain is EPEVTQTPSHQVTQMGQEVILRCVPISNHLYFYWYRQILGQKVEFLVSFYNNEISEKSEIFDDQFSVERPDGSNFTLKIRSTKLEDSAMYFCASRPGPNTEAFFGQGTRLTVV.